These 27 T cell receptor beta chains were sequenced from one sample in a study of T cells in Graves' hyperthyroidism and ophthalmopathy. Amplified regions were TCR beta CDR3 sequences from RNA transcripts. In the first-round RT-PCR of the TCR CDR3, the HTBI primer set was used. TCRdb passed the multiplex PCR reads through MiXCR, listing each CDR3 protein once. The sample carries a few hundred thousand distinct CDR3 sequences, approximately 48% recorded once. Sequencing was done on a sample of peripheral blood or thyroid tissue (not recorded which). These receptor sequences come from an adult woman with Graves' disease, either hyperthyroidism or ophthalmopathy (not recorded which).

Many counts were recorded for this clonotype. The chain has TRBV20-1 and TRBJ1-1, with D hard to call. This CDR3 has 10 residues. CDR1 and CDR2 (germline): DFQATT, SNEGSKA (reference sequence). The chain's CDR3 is CMFRYTEAFF. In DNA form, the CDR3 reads TGCATGTTTAGGTACACTGAAGCTTTCTTT.

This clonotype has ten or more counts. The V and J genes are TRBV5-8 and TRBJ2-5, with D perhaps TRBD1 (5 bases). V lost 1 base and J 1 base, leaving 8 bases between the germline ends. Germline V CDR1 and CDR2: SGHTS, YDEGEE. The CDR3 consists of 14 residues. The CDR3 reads CASSLRTTQETQYF. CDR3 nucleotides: TGTGCCAGCAGCTTGAGGACAACCCAAGAGACCCAGTACTTC.

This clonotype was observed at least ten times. The CDR3 here is CASSPEGIGTDPYEQYF. The CDR3 DNA follows: TGTGCCAGCAGCCCGGAGGGAATTGGGACGGATCCCTACGAGCAGTACTTC. The gene calls are TRBV7-2 and TRBJ2-7, with a possible D match to TRBD2 (6 bases). Germline CDR1 SGHTA, CDR2 FQGNSA. Trimming shortened V by 5 bases and J by 2 bases, and 22 bases separated the two germline ends. This CDR3 has 17 residues.

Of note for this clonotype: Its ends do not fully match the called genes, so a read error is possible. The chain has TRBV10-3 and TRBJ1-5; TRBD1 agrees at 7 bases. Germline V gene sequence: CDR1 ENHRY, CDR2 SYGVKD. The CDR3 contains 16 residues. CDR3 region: CASSFGRGSSNQPQHF. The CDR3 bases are TGTGCCAGCAGTTTCGGCAGGGGGAGTAGCAATCAGCCCCAGCATTTT.

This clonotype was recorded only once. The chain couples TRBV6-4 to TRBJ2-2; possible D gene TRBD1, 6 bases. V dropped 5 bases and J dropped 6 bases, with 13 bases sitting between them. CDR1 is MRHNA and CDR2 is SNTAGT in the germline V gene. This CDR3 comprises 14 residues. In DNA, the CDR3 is TGTGCCAGCAGTTCCGACAGGATGTCCGGGGAGCTGTTTTTT. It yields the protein CASSSDRMSGELFF.

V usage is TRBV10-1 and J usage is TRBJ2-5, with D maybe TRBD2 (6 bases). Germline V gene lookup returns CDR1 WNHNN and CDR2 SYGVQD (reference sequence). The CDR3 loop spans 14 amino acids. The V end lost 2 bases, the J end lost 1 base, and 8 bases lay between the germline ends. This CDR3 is CASSEGEVQETQYF. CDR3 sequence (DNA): TGCGCCAGCAGTGAGGGGGAGGTCCAAGAGACCCAGTACTTC.

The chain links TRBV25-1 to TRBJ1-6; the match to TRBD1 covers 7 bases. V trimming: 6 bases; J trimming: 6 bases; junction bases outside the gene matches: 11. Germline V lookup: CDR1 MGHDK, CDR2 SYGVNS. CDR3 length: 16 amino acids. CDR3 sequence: CASSKLDGDSNSPLHF. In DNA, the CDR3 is TGTGCCAGCAGCAAATTAGATGGGGACAGTAATTCACCCCTCCACTTT.

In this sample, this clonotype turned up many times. CDR3 protein: CASSEGQGMNTGELFF. In nucleotides, the CDR3 is TGTGCCAGCAGCGAAGGACAGGGGATGAACACCGGGGAGCTGTTTTTT. The chain employs TRBV9 and TRBJ2-2; 9 nucleotides line up with TRBD1. V lost 3 bases and J lost 1; bases outside the gene matches: 4. CDR1 is SGDLS and CDR2 is YYNGEE in the germline V gene. The CDR3 is 16 amino acids.

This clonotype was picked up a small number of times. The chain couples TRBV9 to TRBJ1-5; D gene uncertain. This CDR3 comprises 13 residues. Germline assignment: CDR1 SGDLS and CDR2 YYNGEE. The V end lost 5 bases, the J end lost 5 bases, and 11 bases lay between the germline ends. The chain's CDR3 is CASSYQRDQPQHF. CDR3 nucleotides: TGTGCCAGCAGTTACCAGAGGGATCAGCCCCAGCATTTT.

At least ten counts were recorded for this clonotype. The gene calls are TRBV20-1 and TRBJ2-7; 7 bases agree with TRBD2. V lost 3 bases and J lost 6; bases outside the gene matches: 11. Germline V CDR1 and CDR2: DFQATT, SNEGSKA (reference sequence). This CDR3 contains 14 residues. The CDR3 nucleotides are TGCAGTGCTAGTTCCGGTGGTAGCGGGCTCGAGCAGTACTTC. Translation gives CSASSGGSGLEQYF.

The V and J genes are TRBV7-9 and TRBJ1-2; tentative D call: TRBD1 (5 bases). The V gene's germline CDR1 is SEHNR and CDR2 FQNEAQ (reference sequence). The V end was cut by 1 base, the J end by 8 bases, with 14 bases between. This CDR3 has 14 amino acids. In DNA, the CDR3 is TGTGCCAGCAGCTTAGGTCCGGCAGGGAACGGCTACACCTTC. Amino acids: CASSLGPAGNGYTF.

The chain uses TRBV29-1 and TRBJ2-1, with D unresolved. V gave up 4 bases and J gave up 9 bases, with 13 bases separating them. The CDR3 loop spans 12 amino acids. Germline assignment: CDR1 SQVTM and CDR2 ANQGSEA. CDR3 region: CSVVLVRSEQFF. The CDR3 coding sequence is TGCAGCGTTGTTTTGGTACGGAGTGAGCAGTTCTTC.

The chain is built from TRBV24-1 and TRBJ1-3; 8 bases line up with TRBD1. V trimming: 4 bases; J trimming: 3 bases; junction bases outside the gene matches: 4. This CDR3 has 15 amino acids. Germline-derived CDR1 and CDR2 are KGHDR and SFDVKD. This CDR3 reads CATSDGQGDGNTIYF. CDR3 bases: TGTGCCACCAGTGACGGACAGGGAGATGGAAACACCATATATTTT.

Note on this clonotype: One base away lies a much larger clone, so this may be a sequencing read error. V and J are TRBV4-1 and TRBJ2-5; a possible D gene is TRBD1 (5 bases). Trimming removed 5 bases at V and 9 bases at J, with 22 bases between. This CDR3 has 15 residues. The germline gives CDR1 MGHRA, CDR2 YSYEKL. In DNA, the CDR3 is TGCGCCAGCAGCTCCTCAGGGCAGGGTATGGAGTCCCAGTACTTC. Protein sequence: CASSSSGQGMESQYF.

CDR3: CSVAGTGGLNGYTF. The CDR3 coding sequence is TGCAGCGTTGCCGGGACAGGGGGTCTTAATGGCTACACCTTC. The genes are TRBV29-1 and TRBJ1-2; 11 positions agree with TRBD1. With V trimmed by 4 bases and J by 6 bases, 7 bases remained unmatched. There are 14 residues in the CDR3. Germline-derived CDR1 and CDR2 are SQVTM and ANQGSEA. Using reference TRBV29-1 and TRBJ1-2 for the parts outside the CDR3, the full variable domain is SAVISQKPSRDICQRGTSLTIQCQVDSQVTMMFWYRQQPGQSLTLIATANQGSEATYESGFVIDKFPISRPNLTFSTLTVSNMSPEDSSIYLCSVAGTGGLNGYTFGSGTRLTVV.

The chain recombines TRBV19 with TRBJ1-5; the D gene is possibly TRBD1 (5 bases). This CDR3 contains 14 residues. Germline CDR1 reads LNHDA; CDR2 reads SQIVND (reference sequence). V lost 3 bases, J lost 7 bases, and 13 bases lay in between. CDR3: CASSIQGVGQPQHF. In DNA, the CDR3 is TGTGCCAGTAGTATCCAGGGTGTTGGGCAGCCCCAGCATTTT.

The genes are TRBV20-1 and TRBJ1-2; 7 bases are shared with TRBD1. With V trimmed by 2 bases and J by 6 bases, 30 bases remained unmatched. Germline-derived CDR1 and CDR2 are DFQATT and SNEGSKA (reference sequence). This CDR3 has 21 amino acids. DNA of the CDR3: TGCAGTGCTAGATCCCGGGACAGTCGGGCATCCCTGAACACCGGGGACGATGGCTACACCTTC. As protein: CSARSRDSRASLNTGDDGYTF.

CDR3 in DNA: TGCAGCGTTAAAACAGTCCTGAACACTGAAGCTTTCTTT. It specifies CSVKTVLNTEAFF. The chain links TRBV29-1 to TRBJ1-1, with D unresolved. The CDR3 extends over 13 amino acids. V lost 5 bases and J 0 bases, leaving 10 bases between the germline ends. The V gene's germline CDR1 is SQVTM and CDR2 ANQGSEA.

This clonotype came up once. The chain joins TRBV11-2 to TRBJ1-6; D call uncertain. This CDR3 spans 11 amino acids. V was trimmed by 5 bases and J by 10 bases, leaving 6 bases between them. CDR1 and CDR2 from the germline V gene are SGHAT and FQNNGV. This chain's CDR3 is CASSGFSPLHF. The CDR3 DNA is TGTGCCAGCAGCGGCTTCTCACCCCTCCACTTT.

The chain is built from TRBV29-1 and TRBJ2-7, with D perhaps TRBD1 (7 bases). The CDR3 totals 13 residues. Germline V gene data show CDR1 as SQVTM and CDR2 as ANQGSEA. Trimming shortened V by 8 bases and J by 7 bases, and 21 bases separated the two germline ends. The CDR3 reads CSSWGDSKGEQYF. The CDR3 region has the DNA TGCAGCAGTTGGGGGGACAGCAAGGGTGAGCAGTACTTC.

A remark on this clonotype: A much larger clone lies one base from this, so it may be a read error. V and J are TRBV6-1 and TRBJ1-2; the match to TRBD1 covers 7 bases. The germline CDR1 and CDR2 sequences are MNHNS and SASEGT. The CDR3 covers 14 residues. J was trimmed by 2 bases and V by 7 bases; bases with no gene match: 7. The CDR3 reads CASKEGGGNYGYTF. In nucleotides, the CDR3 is TGTGCCAGCAAAGAAGGGGGCGGCAACTATGGCTACACCTTC.

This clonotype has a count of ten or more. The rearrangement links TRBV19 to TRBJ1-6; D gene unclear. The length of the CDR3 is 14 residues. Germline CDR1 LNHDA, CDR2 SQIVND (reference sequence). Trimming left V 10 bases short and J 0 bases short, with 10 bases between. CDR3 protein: CAIIGSSYNSPLHF. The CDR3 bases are TGTGCCATCATTGGGAGCTCCTATAATTCACCCCTCCACTTT. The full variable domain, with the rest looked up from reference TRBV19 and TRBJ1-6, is DGGITQSPKYLFRKEGQNVTLSCEQNLNHDAMYWYRQDPGQGLRLIYYSQIVNDFQKGDIAEGYSVSREKKESFPLTVTSAQKNPTAFYLCAIIGSSYNSPLHFGNGTRLTVT.

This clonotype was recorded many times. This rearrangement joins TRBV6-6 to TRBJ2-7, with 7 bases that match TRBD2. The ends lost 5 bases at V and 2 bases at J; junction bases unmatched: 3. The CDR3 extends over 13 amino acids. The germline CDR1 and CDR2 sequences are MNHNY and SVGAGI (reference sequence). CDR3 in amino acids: CASSPGLTYEQYF. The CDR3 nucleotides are TGTGCCAGCAGTCCGGGACTAACCTACGAGCAGTACTTC.

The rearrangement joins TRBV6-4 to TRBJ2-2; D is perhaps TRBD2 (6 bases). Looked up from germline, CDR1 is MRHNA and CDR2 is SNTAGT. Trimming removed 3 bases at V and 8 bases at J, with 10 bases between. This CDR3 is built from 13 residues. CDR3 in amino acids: CASSESSVGELFF. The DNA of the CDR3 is TGTGCCAGCAGTGAGTCTAGCGTGGGGGAGCTGTTTTTT.

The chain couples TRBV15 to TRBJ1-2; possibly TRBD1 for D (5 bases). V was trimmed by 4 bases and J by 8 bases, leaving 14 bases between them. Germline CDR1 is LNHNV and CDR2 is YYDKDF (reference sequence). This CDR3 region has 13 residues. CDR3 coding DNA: TGTGCCACCAGCACCCGGGCGGGGCAAGGCTACACCTTC. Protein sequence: CATSTRAGQGYTF.

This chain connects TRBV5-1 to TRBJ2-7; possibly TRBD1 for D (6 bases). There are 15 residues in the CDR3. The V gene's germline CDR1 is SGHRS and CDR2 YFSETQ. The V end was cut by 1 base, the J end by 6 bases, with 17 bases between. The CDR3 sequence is CASSLSTGQGCEQYF. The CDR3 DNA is TGCGCCAGCAGCTTGAGTACAGGGCAAGGATGCGAGCAGTACTTC. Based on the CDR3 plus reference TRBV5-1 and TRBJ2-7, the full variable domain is KAGVTQTPRYLIKTRGQQVTLSCSPISGHRSVSWYQQTPGQGLQFLFEYFSETQRNKGNFPGRFSGRQFSNSRSEMNVSTLELGDSALYLCASSLSTGQGCEQYFGPGTRLTVT.

CDR3 sequence: CASSLVAWDGYTF. In nucleotides, the CDR3 is TGTGCCAGCAGCTTAGTTGCATGGGATGGCTACACCTTC. V gene TRBV7-8 combines with J gene TRBJ1-2; D gene unclear. Germline V CDR1 and CDR2: SGHVS, FQNEAQ. The CDR3 runs 13 residues. V was trimmed by 1 base and J by 6 bases, leaving 9 bases between them.